These T cell receptor beta chains were read from a single sample in a study of cytomegalovirus exposure and HLA in healthy donors. The method was immunoSEQ multiplex PCR; TCRdb's version includes in-frame clones alone and lacks a portion of them. Among under 200,000 clones listed, 68% were seen once. Sequencing was performed on PBMCs. The receptors derive from a man in his fifties in good health and CMV-seronegative. The CDR3 runs from the conserved cysteine through the conserved F or W. D genes are given only for firm matches. For some rows the clone size is stated as once, few or many, or as a class when expanded; others skip it.

j_call,d_call,clone_size,v_call,cdr3_nt,cdr3_aa
TRBJ2-5,TRBD2,few,TRBV5-1,TGCGCCAGCAGCTTTACTAGCGGGGAAGAGACCCAGTACTTC,CASSFTSGEETQYF
TRBJ2-3,TRBD2,NA,TRBV4-2,TGTGCCAGCAGCCAAGAACTAGCGGGGGCCACAGATACGCAGTATTTT,CASSQELAGATDTQYF
TRBJ2-7,NA,few,TRBV19,TGTGCCAGTAGTACCCCACGGGGTAGCGGCTACGAGCAGTACTTC,CASSTPRGSGYEQYF
TRBJ2-1,TRBD1,few,TRBV5-1,TGCGCCAGCAGCCAGGACAGGTCCTCCTACAATGAGCAGTTCTTC,CASSQDRSSYNEQFF
TRBJ1-3,NA,NA,TRBV2,TGTGCCAGCAGTGTTGACAGACTCATCTCTGGAAACACCATATATTTT,CASSVDRLISGNTIYF
TRBJ1-3,NA,NA,TRBV5-1,TGCGCCAGCAGCATGTCCCAGGGCACCTCTGGAAACACCATATATTTT,CASSMSQGTSGNTIYF
TRBJ2-7,TRBD1,once,TRBV7-9,TGTGCCAGCAGCTTAGGTCGAGAGGCACAGGGGCCCTACGAGCAGTACTTC,CASSLGREAQGPYEQYF
TRBJ1-1,NA,NA,TRBV10-3,TGTGCCATCAGTGTTCCAGGCTTGAACACTGAAGCTTTCTTT,CAISVPGLNTEAFF
TRBJ1-6,NA,NA,TRBV6-1,TGTGCCAGCAGCGAAGGAGACGGAGCGAATTCACCCCTCCACTTT,CASSEGDGANSPLHF
TRBJ2-7,TRBD1,NA,TRBV25-1,TGTGCCAGCAGTGGGAGTGGGGACAGGGGCGGGCGGTACGAGCAGTACTTC,CASSGSGDRGGRYEQYF
TRBJ1-1,NA,NA,TRBV6-5,TGTGCCAGCAGCTTACAGGGAAGTACTGAAGCTTTCTTT,CASSLQGSTEAFF
TRBJ1-1,TRBD1,NA,TRBV2,TGTGCCAGCAGTTGGCCAGGGGGCACTGAAGCTTTCTTT,CASSWPGGTEAFF
TRBJ2-3,NA,NA,TRBV4-1,TGCGCCAGCAGCCAAGAATCGGGTTCTAGCACAGATACGCAGTATTTT,CASSQESGSSTDTQYF
TRBJ2-7,NA,NA,TRBV5-4,TGTGCCAGCACGTTTAGGGGGGGGTCCTCCGAGCAGTACTTC,CASTFRGGSSEQYF
TRBJ2-5,TRBD2,NA,TRBV19,TGTGCCAGTAGTCCTCTAGCGGGGGAGACCCAGTACTTC,CASSPLAGETQYF
TRBJ1-1,TRBD1,many,TRBV9,TGTGCCAGCAGCGTAGAAGGGGGCGCACTGAACACTGAAGCTTTCTTT,CASSVEGGALNTEAFF
TRBJ1-5,NA,NA,TRBV28,TGTGCCAGCAGAACTACATACAATCAGCCCCAGCATTTT,CASRTTYNQPQHF